This record concerns one T cell receptor (beta chain) sequence. What it binds is unknown. Germline lookup yields CDR1 MNHEY and CDR2 SVGAGI. The ends lost 5 bases at V and 7 bases at J; junction bases unmatched: 5. CDR3 length: 15 residues. The study ran its PCR with 60 Vbeta and 13 Jbeta primers. The data were produced by immunoSEQ multiplex PCR, yet TCRdb's version contains in-frame clones alone and is incomplete. The sample's table shows about 32,000 clones. Though probably carrying unrecorded immune exposures, donors were nominally healthy at sampling. The data originate from a study of cytomegalovirus exposure and HLA in healthy donors. Study results and caveats: Compared with the approximately 700-donor mean, an Asian-associated ancestry cluster reportedly had fewer N-insertions, according to a later analysis. V- and J-gene trimming of TCR beta was linked (in a later analysis) to a missense DCLRE1C variant.

The chain carries TRBV6-5 and TRBJ1-6, with 10 bases matching TRBD1. Sequenced input: PBMCs. This TCR was sampled from a female donor in good health and CMV-seronegative. The CDR3: CASSRDRGYNSPLHF. The CDR3, as DNA: TGTGCCAGCAGTCGGGACAGGGGTTACAATTCACCCCTCCACTTT.